One TCR beta chain is described in this entry. Its antigen is as yet unknown. TCRdb reprocessed the 5' RACE reads with MiXCR, giving one entry per CDR3 protein. Among roughly 63,000 distinct CDR3 sequences, 6.5% to 9% were seen once, and the ten largest hold roughly a third. This sample was included in a study of T cells after yellow fever vaccination. General observations from the study: The booster saw the reappearance of most primary-vaccination clones (roughly 95% CD4, 70% to 90% CD8). Some clonotypes, a small share, were shared between CD4 and CD8 compartments.

Trimming took off 0 bases at V and 7 bases at J, with 18 bases between the two ends. The CDR3 loop spans 16 amino acids. The germline CDR1 and CDR2 sequences are MNHEY and SVGAGI. The starting material was CD8+ T cells sorted from PBMCs, obtained 15 days after the yellow fever booster vaccination. This chain uses TRBV6-5 with TRBJ1-2, with D perhaps TRBD1 (6 bases). The source is a young man who received the YFV17D yellow fever vaccine. The CDR3 coding sequence is TGTGCCAGCAGTTACTCAACCTTCCCCGGGGGCGCTGGCTACACCTTC. It is translated as CASSYSTFPGGAGYTF.